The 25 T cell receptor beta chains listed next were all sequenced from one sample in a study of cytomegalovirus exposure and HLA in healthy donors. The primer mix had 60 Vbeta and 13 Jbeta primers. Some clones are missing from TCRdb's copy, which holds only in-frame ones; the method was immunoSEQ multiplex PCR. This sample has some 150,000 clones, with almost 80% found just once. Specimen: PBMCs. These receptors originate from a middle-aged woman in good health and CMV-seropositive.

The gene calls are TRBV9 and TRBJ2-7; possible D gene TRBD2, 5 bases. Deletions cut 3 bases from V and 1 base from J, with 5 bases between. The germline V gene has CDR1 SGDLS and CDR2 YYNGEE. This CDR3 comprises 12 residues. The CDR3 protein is CASSGLSYEQYF. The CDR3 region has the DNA TGTGCCAGCAGCGGACTATCCTACGAGCAGTACTTC.

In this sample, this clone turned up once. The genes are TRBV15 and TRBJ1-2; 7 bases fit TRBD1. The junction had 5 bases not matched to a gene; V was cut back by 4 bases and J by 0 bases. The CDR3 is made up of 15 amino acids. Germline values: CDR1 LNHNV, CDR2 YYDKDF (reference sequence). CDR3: CATSKDRQANYGYTF. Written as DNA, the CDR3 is TGTGCCACCAGCAAGGACAGGCAAGCTAACTATGGCTACACCTTC.

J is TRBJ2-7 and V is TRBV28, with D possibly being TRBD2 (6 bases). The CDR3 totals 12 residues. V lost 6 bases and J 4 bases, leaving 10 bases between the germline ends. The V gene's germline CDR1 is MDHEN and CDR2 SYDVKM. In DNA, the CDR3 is TGTGCCAGCAGGTCGGGACTTTACGAGCAGTACTTC. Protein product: CASRSGLYEQYF.

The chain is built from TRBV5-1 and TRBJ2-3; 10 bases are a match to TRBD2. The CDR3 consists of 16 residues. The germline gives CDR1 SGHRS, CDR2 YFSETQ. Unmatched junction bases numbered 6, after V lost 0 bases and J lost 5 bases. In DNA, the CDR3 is TGCGCCAGCAGCTTGGAGGGGCTAGCGGGGGAAGATACGCAGTATTTT. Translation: CASSLEGLAGEDTQYF.

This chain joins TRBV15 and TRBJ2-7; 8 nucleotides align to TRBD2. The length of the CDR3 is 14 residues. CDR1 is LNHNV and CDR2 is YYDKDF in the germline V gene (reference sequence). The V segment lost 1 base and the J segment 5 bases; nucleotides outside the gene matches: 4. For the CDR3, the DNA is TGTGCCACCAGCAGAGGAGCGGGGGAGGACGAGCAGTACTTC. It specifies CATSRGAGEDEQYF.

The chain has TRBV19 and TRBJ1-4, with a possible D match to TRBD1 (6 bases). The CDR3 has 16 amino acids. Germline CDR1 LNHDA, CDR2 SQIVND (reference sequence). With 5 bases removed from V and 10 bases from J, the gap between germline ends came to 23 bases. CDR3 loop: CASSPYSGALRTKLFF. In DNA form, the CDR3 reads TGTGCCAGTAGTCCCTACTCAGGGGCCCTCCGAACAAAACTGTTTTTT.

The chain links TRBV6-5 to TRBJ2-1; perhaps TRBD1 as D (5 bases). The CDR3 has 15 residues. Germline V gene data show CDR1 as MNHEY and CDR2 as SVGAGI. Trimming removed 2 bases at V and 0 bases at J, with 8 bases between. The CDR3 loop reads CASSYGAVSYNEQFF. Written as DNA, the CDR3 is TGTGCCAGCAGTTACGGGGCGGTCTCCTACAATGAGCAGTTCTTC.

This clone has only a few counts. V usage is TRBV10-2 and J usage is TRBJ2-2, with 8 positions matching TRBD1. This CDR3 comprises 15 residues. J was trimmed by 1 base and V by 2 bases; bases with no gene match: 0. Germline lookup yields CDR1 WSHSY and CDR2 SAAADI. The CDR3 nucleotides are TGCGCCAGCAGTGAGGACAGGGGGAACACCGGGGAGCTGTTTTTT. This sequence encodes CASSEDRGNTGELFF.

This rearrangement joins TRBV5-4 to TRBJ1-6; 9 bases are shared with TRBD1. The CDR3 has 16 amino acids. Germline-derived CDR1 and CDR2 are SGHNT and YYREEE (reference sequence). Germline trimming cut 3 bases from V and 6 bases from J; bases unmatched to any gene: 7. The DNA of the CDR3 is TGTGCCAGCAGCTCTGGGGGGACAGGGTTTAATTCACCCCTCCACTTT. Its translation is CASSSGGTGFNSPLHF.

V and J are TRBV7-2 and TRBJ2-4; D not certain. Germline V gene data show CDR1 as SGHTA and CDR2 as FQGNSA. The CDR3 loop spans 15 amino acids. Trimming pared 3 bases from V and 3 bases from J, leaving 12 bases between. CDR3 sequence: CASSLGRYDKNIQYF. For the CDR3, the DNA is TGTGCCAGCAGCTTGGGCCGTTATGACAAAAACATTCAGTACTTC. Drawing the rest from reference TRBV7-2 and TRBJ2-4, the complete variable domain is GAGVSQSPSNKVTEKGKDVELRCDPISGHTALYWYRQSLGQGLEFLIYFQGNSAPDKSGLPSDRFSAERTGGSVSTLTIQRTQQEDSAVYLCASSLGRYDKNIQYFGAGTRLSVL.

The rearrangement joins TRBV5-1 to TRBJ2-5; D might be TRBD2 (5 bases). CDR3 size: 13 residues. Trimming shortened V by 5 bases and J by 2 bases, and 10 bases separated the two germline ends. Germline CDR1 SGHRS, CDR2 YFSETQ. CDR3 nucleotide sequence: TGCGCCAGCAGTTGGGAGTCGCAAGAGACCCAGTACTTC. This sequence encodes CASSWESQETQYF.

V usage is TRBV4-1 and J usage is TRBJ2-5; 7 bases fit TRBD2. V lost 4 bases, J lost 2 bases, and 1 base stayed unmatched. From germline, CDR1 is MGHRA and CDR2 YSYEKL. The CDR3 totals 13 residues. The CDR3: CASSRGGQETQYF. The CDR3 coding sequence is TGCGCCAGCAGCCGGGGAGGGCAAGAGACCCAGTACTTC.

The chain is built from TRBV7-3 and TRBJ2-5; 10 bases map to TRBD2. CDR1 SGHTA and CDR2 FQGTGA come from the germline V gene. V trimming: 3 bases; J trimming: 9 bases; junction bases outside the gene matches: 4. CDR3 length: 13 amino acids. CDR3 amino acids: CASSLDTSGAQYF. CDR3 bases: TGTGCCAGCAGCTTGGATACTAGCGGGGCCCAGTACTTC.

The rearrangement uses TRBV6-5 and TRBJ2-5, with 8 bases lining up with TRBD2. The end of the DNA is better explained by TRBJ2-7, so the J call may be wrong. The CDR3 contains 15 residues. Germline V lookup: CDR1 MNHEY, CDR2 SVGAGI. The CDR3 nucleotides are TGTGCCAGCAGTTACTCTGGGCGGGGGGCATACGAGCAGTACTTC. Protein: CASSYSGRGAYEQYF.

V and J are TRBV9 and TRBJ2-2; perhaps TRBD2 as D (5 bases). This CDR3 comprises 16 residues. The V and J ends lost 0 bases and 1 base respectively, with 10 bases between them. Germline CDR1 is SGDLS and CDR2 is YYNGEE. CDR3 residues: CASSVGAAVNTGELFF. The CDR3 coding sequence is TGTGCCAGCAGCGTAGGTGCAGCGGTGAACACCGGGGAGCTGTTTTTT. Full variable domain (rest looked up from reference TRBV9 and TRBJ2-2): DSGVTQTPKHLITATGQRVTLRCSPRSGDLSVYWYQQSLDQGLQFLIQYYNGEERAKGNILERFSAQQFPDLHSELNLSSLELGDSALYFCASSVGAAVNTGELFFGEGSRLTVL.

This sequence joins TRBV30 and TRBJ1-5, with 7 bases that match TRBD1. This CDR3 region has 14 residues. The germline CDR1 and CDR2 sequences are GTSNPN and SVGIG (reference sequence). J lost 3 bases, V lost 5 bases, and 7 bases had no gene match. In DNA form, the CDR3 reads TGTGCCTGGTCCGGGACAGCCGCCAATCAGCCCCAGCATTTT. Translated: CAWSGTAANQPQHF. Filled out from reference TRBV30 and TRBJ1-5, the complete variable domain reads SQTIHQWPATLVQPVGSPLSLECTVEGTSNPNLYWYRQAAGRGLQLLFYSVGIGQISSEVPQNLSASRPQDRQFILSSKKLLLSDSGFYLCAWSGTAANQPQHFGDGTRLSIL.

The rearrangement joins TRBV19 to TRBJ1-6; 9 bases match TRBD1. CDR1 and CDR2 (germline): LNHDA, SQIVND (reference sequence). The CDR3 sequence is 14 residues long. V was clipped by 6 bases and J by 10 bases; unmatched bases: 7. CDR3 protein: CASSQQGAKSPLHF. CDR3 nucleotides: TGTGCCAGTAGCCAACAGGGGGCCAAATCACCCCTCCACTTT.

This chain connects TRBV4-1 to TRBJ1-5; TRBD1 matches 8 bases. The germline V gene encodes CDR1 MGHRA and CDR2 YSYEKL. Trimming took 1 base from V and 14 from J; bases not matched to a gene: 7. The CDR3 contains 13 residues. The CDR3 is CASSQGGGTGEHF. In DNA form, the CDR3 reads TGCGCCAGCAGCCAAGGTGGAGGGACAGGCGAGCATTTT.

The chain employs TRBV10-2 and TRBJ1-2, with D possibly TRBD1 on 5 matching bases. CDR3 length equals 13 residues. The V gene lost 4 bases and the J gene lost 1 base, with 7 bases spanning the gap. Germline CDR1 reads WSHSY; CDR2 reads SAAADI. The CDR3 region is CASSVDSNYGYTF. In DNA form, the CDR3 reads TGCGCCAGCAGTGTTGACAGTAACTATGGCTACACCTTC.

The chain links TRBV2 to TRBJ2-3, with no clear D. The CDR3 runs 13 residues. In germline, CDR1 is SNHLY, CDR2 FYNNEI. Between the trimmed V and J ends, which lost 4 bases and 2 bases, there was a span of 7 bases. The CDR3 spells CASSVLDTDTQYF. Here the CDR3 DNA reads TGTGCCAGCAGTGTTTTAGACACAGATACGCAGTATTTT. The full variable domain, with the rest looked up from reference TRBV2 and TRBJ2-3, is EPEVTQTPSHQVTQMGQEVILRCVPISNHLYFYWYRQILGQKVEFLVSFYNNEISEKSEIFDDQFSVERPDGSNFTLKIRSTKLEDSAMYFCASSVLDTDTQYFGPGTRLTVL.

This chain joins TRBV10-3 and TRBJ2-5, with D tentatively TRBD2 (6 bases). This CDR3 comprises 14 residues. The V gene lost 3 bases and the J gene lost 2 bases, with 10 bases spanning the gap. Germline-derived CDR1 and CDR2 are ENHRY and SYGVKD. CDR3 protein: CAISDLGGQETQYF. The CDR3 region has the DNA TGTGCCATCAGTGATCTGGGGGGTCAAGAGACCCAGTACTTC.

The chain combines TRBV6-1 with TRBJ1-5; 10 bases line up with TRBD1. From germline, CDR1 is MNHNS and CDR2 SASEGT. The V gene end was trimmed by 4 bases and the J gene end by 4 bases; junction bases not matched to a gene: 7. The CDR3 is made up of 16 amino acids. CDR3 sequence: CASSGGRDRGNQPQHF. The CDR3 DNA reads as TGTGCCAGCAGTGGGGGCCGGGACAGGGGTAATCAGCCCCAGCATTTT.

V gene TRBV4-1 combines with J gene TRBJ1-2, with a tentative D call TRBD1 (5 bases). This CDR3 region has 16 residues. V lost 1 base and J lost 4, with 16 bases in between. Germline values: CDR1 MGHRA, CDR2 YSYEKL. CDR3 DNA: TGCGCCAGCAGCCAAGTCAGGGCTAAGGGAACCTATGGCTACACCTTC. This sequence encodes CASSQVRAKGTYGYTF.

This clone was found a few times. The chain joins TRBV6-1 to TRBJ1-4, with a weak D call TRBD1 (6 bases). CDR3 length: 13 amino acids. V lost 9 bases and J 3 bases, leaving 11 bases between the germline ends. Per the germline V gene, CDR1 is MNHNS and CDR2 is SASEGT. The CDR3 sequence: CASYRAANEKLFF. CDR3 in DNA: TGTGCCAGTTACAGGGCGGCTAATGAAAAACTGTTTTTT.

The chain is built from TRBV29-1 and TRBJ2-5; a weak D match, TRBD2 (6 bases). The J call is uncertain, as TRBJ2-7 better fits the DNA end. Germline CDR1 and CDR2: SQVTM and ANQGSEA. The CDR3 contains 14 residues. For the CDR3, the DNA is TGCAGCGCCGCGGGGCGGGGAAGCTCCTACGAGCAGTACTTC. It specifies CSAAGRGSSYEQYF.